The next 19 T cell receptor beta chains were all read from a single sample in a study of blood T cells in healthy people across ages (dated by TCRdb to about 2015). Libraries were constructed by 5' RACE. The sequencer was an Illumina HiSeq 2500. A second PCR of roughly 7 to 11 cycles was performed with a sample-barcoded 5' primer and a J-beta primer mix. Clones were called with MiXCR by TCRdb after fastp trimmed the public reads at Q25, and only in-frame beta chains were retained. Each entry is one CDR3 protein sequence, shown with its most common DNA and genes. This sample has roughly 2 million distinct CDR3 sequences in its table, and about 49% of those were observed once. The ten largest account for 2.1% of the sample. Sequencing was done on a sample of blood. Receptors originate from a woman aged 40 to 49 in good health.

This sequence joins TRBV20-1 and TRBJ2-3; 12 bases are shared with TRBD2. Germline V gene data show CDR1 as DFQATT and CDR2 as SNEGSKA (reference sequence). The CDR3 is 13 residues long. CDR3 nucleotides: TGCATGACTACTAGCGGGGGGACAGATACGCAGTATTTT. Translated: CMTTSGGTDTQYF.

The chain uses TRBV11-2 and TRBJ2-7; 8 nucleotides agree with TRBD2. The trim removed 3 bases at V and 7 bases at J, leaving 11 bases unmatched. Germline CDR1 reads SGHAT; CDR2 reads FQNNGV. The CDR3 covers 15 residues. The CDR3 protein is CASSLNTGGPGEQYF. The CDR3 nucleotides are TGTGCCAGCAGCTTGAATACGGGGGGGCCGGGTGAGCAGTACTTC.

The chain combines TRBV20-1 with TRBJ1-2; 10 nucleotides align to TRBD1. The CDR3 covers 12 residues. Germline V gene data show CDR1 as DFQATT and CDR2 as SNEGSKA (reference sequence). V shed 7 bases and J 6 bases; nucleotides not matched to a gene: 5. The CDR3, as DNA: TGCAGTGTCCAGACAGGGGGCGATGGCTACACCTTC. Translated, it gives CSVQTGGDGYTF.

The sample holds one count of this clonotype. V gene TRBV27 combines with J gene TRBJ1-1, with a weak D call TRBD1 (6 bases). The V and J ends lost 4 bases and 4 bases respectively, with 16 bases between them. The CDR3 runs 15 residues. Per germline, CDR1 MNHEY and CDR2 SMNVEV (reference sequence). In DNA, the CDR3 is TGTGCCAGCAGTTCCTCTAGGGGGGGAAGCACTGAAGCTTTCTTT. Residues: CASSSSRGGSTEAFF.

This clonotype was detected a few times. CDR3 bases: TGTGCCAGCAGCCCAAGGGGGATTGGGGATACGCAGTATTTT. It specifies CASSPRGIGDTQYF. The chain joins TRBV7-6 to TRBJ2-3; D might be TRBD1 (6 bases). V lost 5 bases and J lost 6, with 15 bases in between. The CDR3 loop spans 14 amino acids. Germline CDR1 reads SGHVS; CDR2 reads FNYEAQ.

This clonotype was recorded a few times. The genes are TRBV4-1 and TRBJ2-3; TRBD1 matches 9 bases. With 3 bases clipped from V and 3 bases from J, the junction kept 10 bases outside the gene matches. The CDR3 runs to 17 residues. The germline CDR1 and CDR2 sequences are MGHRA and YSYEKL. The CDR3 nucleotides are TGCGCCAGCAGCCACCACGGGGGACAGGGCGCGACAGATACGCAGTATTTT. This translates into CASSHHGGQGATDTQYF.

V usage is TRBV14 and J usage is TRBJ2-7; D call uncertain. Gene TRBJ2-5 matches the end of the DNA better, so the J call may be wrong. Germline V gene sequence: CDR1 SGHDN, CDR2 FVKESK. CDR3 length: 12 residues. As DNA, the CDR3 is TGTGCCAGCAGCCAACCTTACGGGACCCAGTACTTC. Protein product: CASSQPYGTQYF.

CDR3: CATSPDRYNQPQHF. The CDR3 DNA follows: TGTGCCACCAGCCCAGACAGGTACAATCAGCCCCAGCATTTT. The rearrangement joins TRBV24-1 to TRBJ1-5; a weak D match, TRBD1 (6 bases). V was trimmed by 7 bases and J by 3 bases, leaving 12 bases between them. Germline values: CDR1 KGHDR, CDR2 SFDVKD. The CDR3 runs to 14 residues.

The J gene is TRBJ2-1, the V gene TRBV6-5, with D uncertain. CDR3 length: 14 residues. In germline, CDR1 is MNHEY, CDR2 SVGAGI. V dropped 3 bases and J dropped 2 bases, with 8 bases sitting between them. Here the CDR3 reads CASSYSSTYNEQFF. The CDR3 bases are TGTGCCAGCAGTTATTCCTCCACCTACAATGAGCAGTTCTTC.

The rearrangement uses TRBV20-1 and TRBJ1-6; 7 positions agree with TRBD1. From germline, CDR1 is DFQATT and CDR2 SNEGSKA (reference sequence). V lost 6 bases and J lost 8; bases outside the gene matches: 4. This CDR3 is 12 amino acids long. The CDR3 here is CSAHTGDSPLHF. In DNA form, the CDR3 reads TGCAGTGCACATACAGGGGATTCACCCCTCCACTTT.

This clonotype was recorded many times. The V and J genes are TRBV4-3 and TRBJ2-4, with D possibly matching TRBD1 (5 bases). With 0 bases removed from V and 0 bases from J, the gap between germline ends came to 12 bases. Germline V gene data show CDR1 as LGHNA and CDR2 as YSLEER. The CDR3 is 17 residues long. The CDR3: CASSQDRTSLAKNIQYF. DNA of the CDR3: TGCGCCAGCAGCCAAGATCGGACAAGTTTAGCCAAAAACATTCAGTACTTC.

This clonotype was detected a few times. V gene TRBV9 combines with J gene TRBJ2-3; TRBD1 aligns across 8 bases. Germline V gene lookup returns CDR1 SGDLS and CDR2 YYNGEE. Trimming cost V 0 bases and J 4 bases; bases outside gene matches: 4. The CDR3 runs 15 residues. CDR3 sequence (DNA): TGTGCCAGCAGCGTAGAAGCACAGGGGGCAGATACGCAGTATTTT. This gives the protein CASSVEAQGADTQYF.

To note about this clonotype: The junction differs from germline at one of its ends, possibly a read error. The chain links TRBV4-2 to TRBJ2-5; tentative D call: TRBD2 (7 bases). The CDR3 is 18 amino acids. Germline V gene lookup returns CDR1 LGHNA and CDR2 YNFKEQ. The CDR3 region is CSSSQDLTGRGRGETQYF. The CDR3 nucleotides are TGTTCCAGCAGCCAAGATTTAACGGGGAGGGGCAGGGGAGAGACCCAGTACTTC.

Of note for this clonotype: Its ends do not fully match the called genes, so a read error is possible. The CDR3 sequence is CGVVAGQATSKNIQYF. In DNA form, the CDR3 reads TGCGGCGTTGTAGCGGGGCAGGCTACGTCCAAAAACATTCAGTACTTC. The gene calls are TRBV29-1 and TRBJ2-4; 8 nucleotides agree with TRBD2. The germline V gene has CDR1 SQVTM and CDR2 ANQGSEA. This CDR3 spans 16 amino acids.

As regards this clonotype: The junction does not match germline at one end; this may be a read error. V usage is TRBV15 and J usage is TRBJ1-2; D not certain. Germline-derived CDR1 and CDR2 are LNHNV and YYDKDF (reference sequence). The CDR3 length is 11 residues. CDR3 in amino acids: CATSRGGGCTF. CDR3 bases: TGTGCCACCAGCAGAGGTGGAGGCTGCACCTTC.

This chain links TRBV11-3 with TRBJ2-7; D gene unclear. CDR1 is SGHNT and CDR2 is YENEEA in the germline V gene. Trimming cost V 1 base and J 2 bases, with 12 bases left between them. CDR3 length: 15 amino acids. The CDR3 coding sequence is TGTGCCAGCAGCTTAGGTAGTTCGGCTGCCTACGAGCAGTACTTC. Its translation: CASSLGSSAAYEQYF.

The rearrangement links TRBV6-2 or TRBV6-3 to TRBJ2-1, with TRBD1 identical over 10 bases. CDR1 is MNHEY and CDR2 is SVGEGT in the germline V gene. The CDR3 loop spans 16 amino acids. Trimming at V came to 4 bases and at J to 6 bases, leaving 9 bases not matched to a gene. This chain's CDR3 is CASSSLAGQGVNEQFF. Written as DNA, the CDR3 is TGTGCCAGCAGTTCTCTAGCCGGACAGGGGGTCAATGAGCAGTTCTTC.

The V call is TRBV6-2 or TRBV6-3, the J call TRBJ2-1, with D maybe TRBD2 (5 bases). Germline loops: CDR1 MNHEY, CDR2 SVGEGT. This CDR3 has 15 residues. The V end was cut by 2 bases, the J end by 5 bases, with 13 bases between. Here the CDR3 reads CASSYGSASNNEQFF. The CDR3 nucleotides are TGTGCCAGCAGTTACGGGAGCGCCTCTAACAATGAGCAGTTCTTC.

The table lists this clonotype with a few counts. The rearrangement uses TRBV28 and TRBJ2-7, with 9 nucleotides matching TRBD1. Per germline, CDR1 MDHEN and CDR2 SYDVKM. V dropped 5 bases and J dropped 2; count of bases not matched to a gene: 4. This CDR3 comprises 14 residues. In DNA, the CDR3 is TGTGCCAGCAGTGGGACAGGGCCCCCCTACGAGCAGTACTTC. The encoded protein is CASSGTGPPYEQYF.